Below are 15 T cell receptor beta chains sequenced from a single sample in a study of shared clonotypes between healthy human individuals. The data were produced by immunoSEQ multiplex PCR, yet TCRdb's version contains in-frame clones alone and is incomplete. The sample records approximately 2.5 million clones, roughly 93% being singletons. Sample: naive CD4+ T cells from PBMCs. Documented subset: CD45RA+ positively selected. The receptors were gathered from a man between 18 and 29 years old in good health. Some clones in this sample may be carry-over from other donors' samples.

This clone was seen a single time. The chain couples TRBV6-1 to TRBJ2-7, with D possibly TRBD2 on 5 matching bases. CDR1 is MNHNS and CDR2 is SASEGT in the germline V gene. Between the trimmed V and J ends, which lost 0 bases and 1 base, there was a span of 10 bases. The CDR3 loop spans 15 amino acids. CDR3 loop: CASSEAGAYSYEQYF. Written as DNA, the CDR3 is TGTGCCAGCAGTGAAGCGGGAGCGTATTCCTACGAGCAGTACTTC.

This chain joins TRBV28 and TRBJ2-2; 8 bases are a match to TRBD1. The CDR3 loop spans 17 amino acids. J gave up 3 bases and V 5 bases, and 11 bases lay outside the gene matches. CDR1 and CDR2 from the germline V gene are MDHEN and SYDVKM. CDR3 nucleotides: TGTGCCAGCAGTCTCGAACAGGGGGTAGTATACACCGGGGAGCTGTTTTTT. This translates into CASSLEQGVVYTGELFF.

This clone has only a few counts. The chain uses TRBV28 and TRBJ1-5; D remains ambiguous. The CDR3 is made up of 13 amino acids. The germline gives CDR1 MDHEN, CDR2 SYDVKM. V shed 5 bases and J shed 4 bases, with 9 bases lying between them. The DNA for the CDR3 is TGTGCCAGCAGTGACGAAAATAATCAGCCCCAGCATTTT. Its translation: CASSDENNQPQHF.

This chain connects TRBV6-1 to TRBJ2-7; D is uncertain. The CDR3 totals 14 residues. CDR1 MNHNS and CDR2 SASEGT come from the germline V gene. Trimming shortened V by 0 bases and J by 9 bases, and 15 bases separated the two germline ends. The CDR3 DNA is TGTGCCAGCAGTGAAGCTGGCTGGAACGTCGGGCAGTACTTC. It codes for CASSEAGWNVGQYF.

The J gene is TRBJ2-2, the V gene TRBV19, with TRBD2 matching 11 bases. Trimming cost V 5 bases and J 1 base; bases outside gene matches: 3. Germline CDR1 is LNHDA and CDR2 is SQIVND (reference sequence). The CDR3 extends over 16 amino acids. The CDR3 DNA sequence: TGTGCCAGTAGTTTACTAGCGGGGGTGAACACCGGGGAGCTGTTTTTT. It encodes CASSLLAGVNTGELFF.

This chain links TRBV4-3 with TRBJ1-1; D may be TRBD1 (5 bases). V was pared by 4 bases and J by 3 bases, with 12 bases between. The V gene's germline CDR1 is LGHNA and CDR2 YSLEER. The CDR3 sequence is 14 residues long. The DNA for the CDR3 is TGCGCCAGCAGCCCCGGGTGGGGGGACACTGAAGCTTTCTTT. Translated, it gives CASSPGWGDTEAFF.

The CDR3 region is CASSSGTPRETQYF. The CDR3 DNA is TGTGCCAGCAGTTCCGGGACCCCCCGGGAGACCCAGTACTTC. V and J are TRBV28 and TRBJ2-5; D may match TRBD1 or TRBD2 (5 bases each). The CDR3 runs to 14 residues. The germline V gene encodes CDR1 MDHEN and CDR2 SYDVKM. Trimming cost V 4 bases and J 5 bases, with 14 bases left between them.

The genes are TRBV28 and TRBJ2-7; 9 nucleotides line up with TRBD2. The CDR3 is made up of 12 amino acids. Looked up from germline, CDR1 is MDHEN and CDR2 is SYDVKM. V shed 8 bases and J 3 bases; nucleotides not matched to a gene: 2. The CDR3 loop is CASGTSNYEQYF. DNA for the CDR3: TGTGCCAGCGGGACTAGCAACTACGAGCAGTACTTC.

As for this clone: Other DNA sequences from this sample encode an identical CDR3 as well. The V and J genes are TRBV5-1 and TRBJ2-2, with no clear D. CDR1 and CDR2 (germline): SGHRS, YFSETQ. Trimming took 0 bases from V and 2 from J, leaving 5 bases between them. This CDR3 has 14 residues. For the CDR3, the DNA is TGCGCCAGCAGCTTGGAGGCAAACACCGGGGAGCTGTTTTTT. This translates into CASSLEANTGELFF.

The chain uses TRBV10-1 and TRBJ2-1; D is unresolved. This CDR3 is 14 amino acids long. Germline CDR1 reads WNHNN; CDR2 reads SYGVQD (reference sequence). V gave up 5 bases and J gave up 7 bases, with 15 bases separating them. This CDR3 reads CASSRGSVWNEQFF. CDR3 bases: TGCGCCAGCAGTCGTGGGTCCGTCTGGAATGAGCAGTTCTTC.

This chain uses TRBV4-1 with TRBJ2-2; 14 nucleotides line up with TRBD2. Germline V lookup: CDR1 MGHRA, CDR2 YSYEKL. The V gene end was trimmed by 2 bases and the J gene end by 4 bases; junction bases not matched to a gene: 9. The CDR3 loop spans 19 amino acids. The CDR3 region is CASSQTLTSGRAGTGELFF. In DNA, the CDR3 is TGCGCCAGCAGCCAAACCTTGACTAGCGGGAGGGCCGGCACCGGGGAGCTGTTTTTT.

This clone was recorded only once. The chain uses TRBV2 and TRBJ2-3, with D unresolved. The V and J ends lost 10 bases and 2 bases respectively, with 16 bases between them. Germline V gene sequence: CDR1 SNHLY, CDR2 FYNNEI. The CDR3 sequence is 14 residues long. In DNA form, the CDR3 reads TGTGCCACCCCCCCCCAAACCGACACAGATACGCAGTATTTT. Residues: CATPPQTDTDTQYF.

For this clone: The same CDR3 is also encoded by other DNA sequences in this sample. V gene TRBV11-3 combines with J gene TRBJ2-1, with a weak D call TRBD2 (5 bases). Germline V lookup: CDR1 SGHNT, CDR2 YENEEA. CDR3 length: 16 amino acids. V lost 0 bases, J lost 0 bases, and 9 bases lay in between. The CDR3: CASSLDRGSSYNEQFF. CDR3 DNA: TGTGCCAGCAGCTTAGATCGAGGGAGCTCCTACAATGAGCAGTTCTTC. Together with reference TRBV11-3 and TRBJ2-1, the CDR3 gives the full variable domain: EAGVVQSPRYKIIEKKQPVAFWCNPISGHNTLYWYLQNLGQGPELLIRYENEEAVDDSQLPKDRFSAERLKGVDSTLKIQPAELGDSAVYLCASSLDRGSSYNEQFFGPGTRLTVL.

The chain joins TRBV7-2 to TRBJ1-4; no firm D call. V dropped 6 bases and J dropped 2 bases, with 10 bases sitting between them. The germline V gene encodes CDR1 SGHTA and CDR2 FQGNSA. The CDR3 totals 14 residues. As DNA, the CDR3 is TGTGCCAGCAGGGGATCACATACTAATGAAAAACTGTTTTTT. Translated: CASRGSHTNEKLFF.

The table lists this clone with a count of one. The rearrangement uses TRBV18 and TRBJ2-1; maybe TRBD2 (6 bases). Trimming removed 6 bases at V and 2 bases at J, with 11 bases between. The CDR3 has 14 amino acids. The V gene's germline CDR1 is KGHSH and CDR2 LQKENI. This CDR3 is CASSRDLTYNEQFF. As DNA, the CDR3 is TGTGCCAGCTCCCGGGACTTAACCTACAATGAGCAGTTCTTC.